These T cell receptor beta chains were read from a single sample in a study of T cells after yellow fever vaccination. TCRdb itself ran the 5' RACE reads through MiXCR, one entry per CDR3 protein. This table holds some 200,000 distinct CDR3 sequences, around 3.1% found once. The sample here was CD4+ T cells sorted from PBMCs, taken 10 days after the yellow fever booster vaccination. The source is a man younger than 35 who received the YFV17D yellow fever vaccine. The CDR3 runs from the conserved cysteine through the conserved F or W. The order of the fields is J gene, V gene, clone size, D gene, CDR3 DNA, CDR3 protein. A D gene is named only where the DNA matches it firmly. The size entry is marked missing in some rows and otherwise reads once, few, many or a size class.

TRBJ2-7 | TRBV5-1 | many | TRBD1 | TGCGCCAGCAGCGAGCCGGGACAGGGATACTACGAGCAGTACTTC | CASSEPGQGYYEQYF
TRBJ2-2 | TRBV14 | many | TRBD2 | TGTGCCAGCAGCCGGGACTATAACACCGGGGAGCTGTTTTTT | CASSRDYNTGELFF
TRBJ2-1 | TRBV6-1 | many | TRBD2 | TGTGCCAGCAGGAGGCTAGCGGTCCGTGCCTACAATGAGCAGTTCTTC | CASRRLAVRAYNEQFF
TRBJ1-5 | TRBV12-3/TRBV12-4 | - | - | TGTGCCAGCAGTTTAGGTAGGGGACAACAGCCCCAGCATTTT | CASSLGRGQQPQHF
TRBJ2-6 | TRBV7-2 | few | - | TGTGCCAGCAGCTTAGTAGCCAGCCGCTCTGGGGCCAACGTCCTGACTTTC | CASSLVASRSGANVLTF
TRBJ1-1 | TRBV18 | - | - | TGTGCCAGCTTCACACTCAGGGAGAACACTGAAGCTTTCTTT | CASFTLRENTEAFF
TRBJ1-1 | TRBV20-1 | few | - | TGCAGTGCGCCCAACAGGGTGAGCACTGAAGCTTTCTTT | CSAPNRVSTEAFF
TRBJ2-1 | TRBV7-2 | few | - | TGTGCCAGCAGCCCCGATTGGGATGAGCAGTTCTTC | CASSPDWDEQFF
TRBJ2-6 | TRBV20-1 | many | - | TGCAGTGCTGATGGAGGCTTCTCTGGGGCCAACGTCCTGACTTTC | CSADGGFSGANVLTF
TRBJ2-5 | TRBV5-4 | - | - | TGTGCCAGCAGCCCTGAAGGGTCCCCTCCCAGGACCCAGTACTTC | CASSPEGSPPRTQYF
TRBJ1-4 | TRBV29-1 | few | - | TGCAGCGTTGGAGGGGTAGCTAATGAAAAACTGTTTTTT | CSVGGVANEKLFF
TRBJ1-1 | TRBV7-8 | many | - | TGTGCCAGCAGCTTAATGGCAAACCAGGGAAGGTCTGGAACTGAAGCTTTCTTT | CASSLMANQGRSGTEAFF
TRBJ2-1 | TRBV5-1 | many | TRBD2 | TGCGCCAGCAGTCCCACTAGCGGACTAAACAATGAGCAGTTCTTC | CASSPTSGLNNEQFF
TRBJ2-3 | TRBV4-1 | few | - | TGCGCCAGCAGCCAAGGGCGGGTTGGGGATACGCAGTATTTT | CASSQGRVGDTQYF
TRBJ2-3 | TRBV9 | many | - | TGTGCCAGCAGCGGGGGGAAAGTGGCAGATACGCAGTATTTT | CASSGGKVADTQYF
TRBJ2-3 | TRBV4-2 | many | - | TGTGCCAGCAGCCAAGCGGCAGGACCGGAGGGAGATACGCAGTATTTT | CASSQAAGPEGDTQYF
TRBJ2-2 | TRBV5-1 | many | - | TGCGCCAGCAGCTTGGTGTTATCGGGGGGCAACGGGGAGCTGTTTTTT | CASSLVLSGGNGELFF
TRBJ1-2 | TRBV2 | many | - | TGTGCCAGCAGTGAACGGGGCGCGGGCTACACCTTC | CASSERGAGYTF
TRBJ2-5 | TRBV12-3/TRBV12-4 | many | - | TGTGCCAGCACCGTGGGCGGCTCATACCAAGAGACCCAGTACTTC | CASTVGGSYQETQYF
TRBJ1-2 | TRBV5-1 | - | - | TGCGCCAGCAGCTTGGAGTTAGGAGACTATGGCTACACCTTC | CASSLELGDYGYTF
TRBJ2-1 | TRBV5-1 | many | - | TGCGCCAGCAGCTTGGGATCTGGTAATGAGCAGTTCTTC | CASSLGSGNEQFF
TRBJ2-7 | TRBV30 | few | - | TGTGCCTGGGGGGGCCTGAGCGAGCAGTACTTC | CAWGGLSEQYF
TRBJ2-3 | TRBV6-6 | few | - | TGTGCCAGCAGTCCGATTACCCTCACAGATACGCAGTATTTT | CASSPITLTDTQYF
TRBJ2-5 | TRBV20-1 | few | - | TGCAGTGCTAGAGAATGGTTAAGGCAAGAGACCCAGTACTTC | CSAREWLRQETQYF
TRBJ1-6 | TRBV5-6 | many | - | TGTGCCAGCAGCTTGGTGTCCTTGAATTCACCCCTCCACTTT | CASSLVSLNSPLHF
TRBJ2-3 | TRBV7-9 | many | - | TGTGCCAGCAGCTTATGGGGTGGCACAGATACGCAGTATTTT | CASSLWGGTDTQYF
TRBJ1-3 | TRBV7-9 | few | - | TGTGCCAGCAGCTTTAAACGGTATAGCTCTGGAAACACCATATATTTT | CASSFKRYSSGNTIYF
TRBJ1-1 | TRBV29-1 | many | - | TGCAGCGTTGAATTATATTCCGGTGAAGCTTTCTTT | CSVELYSGEAFF
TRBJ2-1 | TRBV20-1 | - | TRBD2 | TGCAGTGCTGAGGGGGCTAGCGGGGCCTACAATGAGCAGTTCTTC | CSAEGASGAYNEQFF
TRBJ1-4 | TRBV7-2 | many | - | TGTGCCAGCAGCTCCTCGTTGTCTGAAAAACTGTTTTTT | CASSSSLSEKLFF
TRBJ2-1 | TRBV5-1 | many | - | TGCGCCAGCATCTCCCCGGGGGCCCCCCATGAGCAGTTCTTC | CASISPGAPHEQFF
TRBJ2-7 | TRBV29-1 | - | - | TGCAGCGTTTATGGTCAGGGATCCTACGAGCAGTACTTC | CSVYGQGSYEQYF
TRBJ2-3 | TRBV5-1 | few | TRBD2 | TGCGCCAGCAGCCCCGGACTAGCGGGGGGCGCGGCAGATACGCAGTATTTT | CASSPGLAGGAADTQYF
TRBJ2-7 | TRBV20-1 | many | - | TGCAGTGCTAGAGATCCCCTCCTAGCAACCTACGAGCAGTACTTC | CSARDPLLATYEQYF
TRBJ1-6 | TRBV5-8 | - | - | TGTGCCAGCAGCTGGGGGATTCTCCGATCACCCCTCCACTTT | CASSWGILRSPLHF
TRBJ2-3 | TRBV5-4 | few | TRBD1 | TGTGCCAGCAGCCGGGGCGGGACAGGGGCACTCACAGATACGCAGTATTTT | CASSRGGTGALTDTQYF
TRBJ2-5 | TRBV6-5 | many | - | TGTGCCAGCAGTTACTCGACAGGTTTTCAAGAGACCCAGTACTTC | CASSYSTGFQETQYF
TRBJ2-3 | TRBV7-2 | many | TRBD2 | TGTGCCAGCAGCCGACAAGCGGGGAGCACAGATACGCAGTATTTT | CASSRQAGSTDTQYF
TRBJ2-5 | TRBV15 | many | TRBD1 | TGTGCCACCAGCAGAGATTCCAGGGGGGAGACCCAGTACTTC | CATSRDSRGETQYF
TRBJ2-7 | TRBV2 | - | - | TGTGCCAGCAAGGGAGGATACGAGCAGTACTTC | CASKGGYEQYF
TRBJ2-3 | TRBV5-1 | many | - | TGCGCCAGCAGCTGGGGCCGGCTAGCGTTGAACACAGATACGCAGTATTTT | CASSWGRLALNTDTQYF
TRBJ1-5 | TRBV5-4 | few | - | TGTGCCAGCAGCTTGAACGGGGAACAGCCCCAGCATTTT | CASSLNGEQPQHF
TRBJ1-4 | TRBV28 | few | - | TGTGCCAGCAGTTCTCAACGGGTGAGGGAAAAACTGTTTTTT | CASSSQRVREKLFF
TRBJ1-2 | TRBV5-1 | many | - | TGCGCCACCAGTCGGGGAACAGGGAGCGATGACTATGGCTACACCTTC | CATSRGTGSDDYGYTF
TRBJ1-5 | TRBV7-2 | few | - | TGTGCCAGCAGCCCGGGATGGGTGCCGGGGCAGCCCCAGCATTTT | CASSPGWVPGQPQHF
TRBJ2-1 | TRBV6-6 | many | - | TGTGCCAGCAGTTACTCGAAAGTATACAATGAGCAGTTCTTC | CASSYSKVYNEQFF
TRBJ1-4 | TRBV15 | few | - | TGTGCCACCAGCAGAGAGAAGGGCTCCGGGACACATGAAAAACTGTTTTTT | CATSREKGSGTHEKLFF
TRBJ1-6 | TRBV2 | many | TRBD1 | TGTGCCAGCAGTGTTTTCGGACAGGGAAATTCACCCCTCCACTTT | CASSVFGQGNSPLHF
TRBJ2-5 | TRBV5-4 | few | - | TGTGCCAGCAGAAGGGACTCCGGGGAGACCCAGTACTTC | CASRRDSGETQYF